The rows below give T cell receptor beta chains drawn from one sample of a study of T cells after yellow fever vaccination. TCRdb independently ran MiXCR on the 5' RACE reads; one entry per CDR3 protein. The sample yields 300,000 to 400,000 distinct CDR3 sequences, approximately 12% seen once. The sequencing used CD4+ T cells sorted from PBMCs, collected 15 days after the yellow fever booster vaccination. The receptors here all came from a man younger than 35 who received the YFV17D yellow fever vaccine. CDR3s include the opening cysteine and the closing phenylalanine or tryptophan. D genes are given only for firm matches. A clone size is listed for some rows: how often the clone was seen (once, few, many), or a class if it is expanded.

14	many	TRBV4-1	TRBJ1-2	.	CASSQPTGSYGYTF	TGCGCCAGCAGCCAACCGACAGGCAGCTATGGCTACACCTTC
15	.	TRBV6-6	TRBJ1-1	TRBD1	CASSDGDSGNTEAFF	TGTGCCAGCAGCGACGGGGACAGTGGGAACACTGAAGCTTTCTTT
15	few	TRBV5-5	TRBJ2-4	.	CASSSYRDGANIQYF	TGTGCCAGCAGCTCTTACAGGGATGGGGCAAACATTCAGTACTTC
15	.	TRBV10-1	TRBJ2-2	.	CASSDPAVGTGELFF	TGCGCCAGCAGTGATCCCGCCGTGGGCACCGGGGAGCTGTTTTTT
17	.	TRBV4-1	TRBJ2-5	.	CASSQDDRPQGKETQYF	TGCGCCAGCAGCCAAGATGACCGGCCCCAGGGGAAAGAGACCCAGTACTTC
13	.	TRBV15	TRBJ1-2	.	CATSRERVYGYTF	TGTGCCACCAGCAGAGAACGGGTCTATGGCTACACCTTC
14	.	TRBV28	TRBJ2-3	.	CASSYPGSTDTQYF	TGTGCCAGCAGTTACCCCGGCAGCACAGATACGCAGTATTTT
18	.	TRBV3-1	TRBJ2-1	.	CASSQDLVSGKVYNEQFF	TGTGCCAGCAGCCAAGATCTTGTTTCAGGGAAGGTCTACAATGAGCAGTTCTTC
14	.	TRBV2	TRBJ2-5	.	CASSDSRGGETQYF	TGTGCCAGCAGTGATAGCAGGGGCGGGGAGACCCAGTACTTC
12	few	TRBV28	TRBJ2-1	.	CASRDRHNEQFF	TGTGCCAGCAGGGACAGACACAATGAGCAGTTCTTC
18	.	TRBV4-1	TRBJ2-5	TRBD2	CASSRGEAGGSEWETQYF	TGCGCCAGCAGCAGAGGTGAGGCGGGGGGTTCGGAGTGGGAGACCCAGTACTTC
13	.	TRBV7-2	TRBJ2-7	.	CASSFSRNYEQYF	TGTGCCAGCAGCTTTTCGCGGAACTACGAGCAGTACTTC
12	.	TRBV10-3	TRBJ1-1	TRBD1	CAIRQGGTEAFF	TGTGCCATTAGACAGGGTGGCACTGAAGCTTTCTTT
16	.	TRBV20-1	TRBJ2-1	TRBD2	CSARAMSGGPYNEQFF	TGCAGTGCTAGAGCCATGAGCGGGGGGCCATACAATGAGCAGTTCTTC
13	.	TRBV7-2	TRBJ2-1	.	CASSLAKYNEQFF	TGTGCCAGCAGCTTAGCCAAGTACAATGAGCAGTTCTTC
12	.	TRBV10-3	TRBJ2-7	.	CAIAGTSYEQYF	TGTGCCATAGCCGGGACCAGTTACGAGCAGTACTTC
14	few	TRBV6-2/TRBV6-3	TRBJ2-3	TRBD1	CASSQRQGSDTQYF	TGTGCCAGCAGCCAGAGACAGGGATCAGATACGCAGTATTTT
16	.	TRBV12-3/TRBV12-4	TRBJ1-5	.	CASSLSGRGAHQPQHF	TGTGCCAGCAGTTTATCCGGCAGGGGTGCGCATCAGCCCCAGCATTTT
14	many	TRBV29-1	TRBJ1-5	.	CSVVTGTAGQPQHF	TGCAGCGTCGTCACCGGGACTGCAGGACAGCCCCAGCATTTT
16	few	TRBV20-1	TRBJ2-2	TRBD2	CSARDPRGGNTGELFF	TGCAGTGCTAGAGACCCGCGGGGGGGCAACACCGGGGAGCTGTTTTTT
15	.	TRBV7-9	TRBJ1-2	.	CASSLGGGLDYGYTF	TGTGCCAGCAGCTTAGGTGGTGGTTTGGACTATGGCTACACCTTC
11	many	TRBV4-1	TRBJ2-1	.	CASSQVGEQFF	TGCGCCAGCAGCCAAGTCGGAGAGCAGTTCTTC
14	.	TRBV2	TRBJ1-5	.	CASSPWRSGQPQHF	TGTGCCAGCAGTCCTTGGAGGTCGGGTCAGCCCCAGCATTTT
18	few	TRBV4-3	TRBJ2-7	TRBD1	CASSQAFPAGTGRSEQYF	TGCGCCAGCAGCCAGGCATTCCCCGCCGGGACAGGACGCTCCGAGCAGTACTTC
14	few	TRBV5-1	TRBJ1-1	.	CASSLESGVAEAFF	TGCGCCAGCAGCTTGGAGTCAGGGGTCGCTGAAGCTTTCTTT
16	few	TRBV3-1	TRBJ2-7	TRBD2	CASSQEGEAGVYEQYF	TGTGCCAGCAGCCAAGAGGGCGAAGCGGGAGTCTACGAGCAGTACTTC
16	few	TRBV5-5	TRBJ1-1	.	CASSLRRGVGITEAFF	TGTGCCAGCAGCTTGCGACGAGGAGTGGGCATCACTGAAGCTTTCTTT
15	many	TRBV9	TRBJ2-2	.	CASSVYDANTGELFF	TGTGCCAGCAGCGTGTACGACGCGAACACCGGGGAGCTGTTTTTT
15	.	TRBV5-1	TRBJ2-7	TRBD1	CASSLGDRHPDEQYF	TGCGCCAGCAGCTTGGGGGACAGGCACCCGGACGAGCAGTACTTC
15	few	TRBV20-1	TRBJ2-5	TRBD2	CSATPTGGPRETQYF	TGCAGTGCTACCCCTACGGGGGGACCGAGGGAGACCCAGTACTTC